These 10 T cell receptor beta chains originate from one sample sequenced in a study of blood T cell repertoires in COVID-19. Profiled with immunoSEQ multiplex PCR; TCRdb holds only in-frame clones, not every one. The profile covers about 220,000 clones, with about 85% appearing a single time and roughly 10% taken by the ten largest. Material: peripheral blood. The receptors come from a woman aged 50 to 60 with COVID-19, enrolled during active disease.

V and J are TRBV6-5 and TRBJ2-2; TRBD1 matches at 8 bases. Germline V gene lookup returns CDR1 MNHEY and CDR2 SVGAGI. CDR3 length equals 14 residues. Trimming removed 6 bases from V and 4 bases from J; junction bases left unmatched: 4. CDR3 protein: CASRRTGTTGELFF. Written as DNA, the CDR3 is TGTGCCAGCAGACGGACAGGGACCACCGGGGAGCTGTTTTTT.

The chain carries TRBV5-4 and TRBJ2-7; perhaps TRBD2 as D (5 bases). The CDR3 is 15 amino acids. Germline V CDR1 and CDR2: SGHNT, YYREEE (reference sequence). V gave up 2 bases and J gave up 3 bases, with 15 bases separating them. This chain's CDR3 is CASSLSGNGLYEQYF. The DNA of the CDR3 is TGTGCCAGCAGCTTATCCGGGAACGGCCTCTACGAGCAGTACTTC.

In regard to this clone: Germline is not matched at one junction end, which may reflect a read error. The CDR3 protein is CASSLVAGQGAFLMF. DNA for the CDR3: TGTGCCAGCAGCTTGGTGGCAGGACAGGGGGCGTTCCTCATGTTC. The chain employs TRBV5-4 and TRBJ1-2; 11 bases line up with TRBD1. Germline V gene data show CDR1 as SGHNT and CDR2 as YYREEE (reference sequence). This CDR3 is built from 15 residues.

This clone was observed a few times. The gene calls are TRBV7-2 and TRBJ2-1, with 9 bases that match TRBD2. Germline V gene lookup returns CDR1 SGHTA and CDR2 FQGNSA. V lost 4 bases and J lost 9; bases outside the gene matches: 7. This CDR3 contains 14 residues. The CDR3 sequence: CASSYQRGAVEQFF. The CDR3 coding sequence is TGTGCCAGCAGCTACCAGCGGGGGGCGGTTGAGCAGTTCTTC.

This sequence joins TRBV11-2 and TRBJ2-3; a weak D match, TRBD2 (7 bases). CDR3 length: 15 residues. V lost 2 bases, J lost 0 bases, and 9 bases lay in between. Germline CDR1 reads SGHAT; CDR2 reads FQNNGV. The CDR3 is CASSLRGASTDTQYF. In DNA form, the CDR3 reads TGTGCCAGCAGCTTACGGGGGGCTAGCACAGATACGCAGTATTTT.

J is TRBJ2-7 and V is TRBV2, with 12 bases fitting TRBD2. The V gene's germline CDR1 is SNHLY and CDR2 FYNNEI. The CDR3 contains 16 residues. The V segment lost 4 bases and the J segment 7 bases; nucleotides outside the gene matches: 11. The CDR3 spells CASSGGLAGGPAEQYF. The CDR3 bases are TGTGCCAGCAGTGGAGGGCTAGCGGGGGGGCCAGCGGAGCAGTACTTC.

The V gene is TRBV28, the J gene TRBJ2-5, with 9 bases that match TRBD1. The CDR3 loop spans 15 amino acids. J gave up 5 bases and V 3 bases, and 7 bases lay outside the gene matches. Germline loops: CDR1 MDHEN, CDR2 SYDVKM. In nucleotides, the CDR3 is TGTGCCAGCAGTTTGGGACAGGGCATTAGGGAGACCCAGTACTTC. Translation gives CASSLGQGIRETQYF.

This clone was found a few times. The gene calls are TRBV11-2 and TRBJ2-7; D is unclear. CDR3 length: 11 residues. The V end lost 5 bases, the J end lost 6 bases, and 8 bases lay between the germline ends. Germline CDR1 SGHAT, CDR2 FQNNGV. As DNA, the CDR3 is TGTGCCAGCAGCCTCTACAGCGAGCAGTACGTC. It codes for CASSLYSEQYV.

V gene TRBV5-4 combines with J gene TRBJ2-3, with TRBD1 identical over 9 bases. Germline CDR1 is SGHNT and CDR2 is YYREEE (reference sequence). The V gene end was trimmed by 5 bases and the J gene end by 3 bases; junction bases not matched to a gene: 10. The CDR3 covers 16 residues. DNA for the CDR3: TGTGCCAGCAGACAGGGGGCGCCTTGGGGGACAGATACGCAGTATTTT. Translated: CASRQGAPWGTDTQYF.

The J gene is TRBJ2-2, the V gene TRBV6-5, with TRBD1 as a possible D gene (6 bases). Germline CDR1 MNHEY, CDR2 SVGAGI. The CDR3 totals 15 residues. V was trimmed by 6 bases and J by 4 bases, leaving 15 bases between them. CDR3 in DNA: TGTGCCAGCAGCCGCCAGGGGACGGGCACCGGGGAGCTGTTTTTT. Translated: CASSRQGTGTGELFF.